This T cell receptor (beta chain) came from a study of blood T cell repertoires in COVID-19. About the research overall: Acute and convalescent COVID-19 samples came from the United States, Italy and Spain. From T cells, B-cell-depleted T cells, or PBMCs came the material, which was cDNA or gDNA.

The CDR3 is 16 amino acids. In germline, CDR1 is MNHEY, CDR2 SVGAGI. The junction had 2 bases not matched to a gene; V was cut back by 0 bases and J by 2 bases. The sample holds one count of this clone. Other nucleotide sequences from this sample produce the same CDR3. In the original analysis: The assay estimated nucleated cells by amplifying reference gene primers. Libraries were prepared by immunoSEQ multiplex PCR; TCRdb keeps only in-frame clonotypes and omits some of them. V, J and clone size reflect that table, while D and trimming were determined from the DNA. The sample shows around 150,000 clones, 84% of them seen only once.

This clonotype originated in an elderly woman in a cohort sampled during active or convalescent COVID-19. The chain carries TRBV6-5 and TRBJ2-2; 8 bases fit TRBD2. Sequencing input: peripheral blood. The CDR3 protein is CASSYSGGGNTGELFF. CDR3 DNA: TGTGCCAGCAGTTACTCCGGGGGGGGTAACACCGGGGAGCTGTTTTTT.